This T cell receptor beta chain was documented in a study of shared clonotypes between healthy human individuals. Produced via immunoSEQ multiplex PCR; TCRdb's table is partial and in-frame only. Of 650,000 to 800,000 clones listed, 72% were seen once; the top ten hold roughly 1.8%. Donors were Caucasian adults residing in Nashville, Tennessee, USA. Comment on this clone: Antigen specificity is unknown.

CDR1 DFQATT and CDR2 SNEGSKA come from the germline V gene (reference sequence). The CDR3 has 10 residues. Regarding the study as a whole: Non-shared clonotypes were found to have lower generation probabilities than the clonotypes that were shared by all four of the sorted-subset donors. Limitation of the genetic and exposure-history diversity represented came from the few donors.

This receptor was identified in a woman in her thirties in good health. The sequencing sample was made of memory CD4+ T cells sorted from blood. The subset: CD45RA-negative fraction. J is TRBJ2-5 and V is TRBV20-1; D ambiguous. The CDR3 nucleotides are TGCAGCCCTGCCCAAGAGACCCAGTACTTC. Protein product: CSPAQETQYF.